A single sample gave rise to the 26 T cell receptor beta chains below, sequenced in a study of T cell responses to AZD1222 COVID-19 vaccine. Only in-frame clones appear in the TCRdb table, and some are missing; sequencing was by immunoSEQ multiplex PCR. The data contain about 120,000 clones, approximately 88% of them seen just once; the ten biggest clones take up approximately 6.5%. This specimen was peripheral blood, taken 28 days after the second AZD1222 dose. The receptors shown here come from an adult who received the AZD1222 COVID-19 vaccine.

The CDR3 is CASSILGTEDNEQFF. The CDR3, as DNA: TGCGCCAGCAGCATTTTAGGGACAGAGGACAATGAGCAGTTCTTC. The chain uses TRBV5-1 and TRBJ2-1; 7 bases are a match to TRBD1. The CDR3 runs to 15 residues. Germline values: CDR1 SGHRS, CDR2 YFSETQ. V gave up 4 bases and J gave up 5 bases; unmatched junction bases: 9.

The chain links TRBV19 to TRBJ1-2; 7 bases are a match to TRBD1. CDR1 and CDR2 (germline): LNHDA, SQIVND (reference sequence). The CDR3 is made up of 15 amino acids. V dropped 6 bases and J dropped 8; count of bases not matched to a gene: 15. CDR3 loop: CASSHPDRARQGYTF. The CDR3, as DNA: TGTGCCAGTAGCCACCCTGACAGGGCCAGACAGGGCTACACCTTC.

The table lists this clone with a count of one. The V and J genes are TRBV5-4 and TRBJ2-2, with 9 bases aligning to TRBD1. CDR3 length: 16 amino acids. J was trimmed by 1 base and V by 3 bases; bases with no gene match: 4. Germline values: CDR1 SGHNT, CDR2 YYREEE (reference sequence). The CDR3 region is CASSSPGQGNTGELFF. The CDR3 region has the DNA TGTGCCAGCAGCTCCCCGGGACAGGGGAACACCGGGGAGCTGTTTTTT.

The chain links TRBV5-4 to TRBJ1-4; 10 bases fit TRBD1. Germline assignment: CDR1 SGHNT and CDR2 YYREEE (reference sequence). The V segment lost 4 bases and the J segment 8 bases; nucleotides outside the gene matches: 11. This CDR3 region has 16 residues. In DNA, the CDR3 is TGTGCCAGCAGCCGTTTCGGGACAGGGGTAGACGAAAAACTGTTTTTT. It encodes CASSRFGTGVDEKLFF.

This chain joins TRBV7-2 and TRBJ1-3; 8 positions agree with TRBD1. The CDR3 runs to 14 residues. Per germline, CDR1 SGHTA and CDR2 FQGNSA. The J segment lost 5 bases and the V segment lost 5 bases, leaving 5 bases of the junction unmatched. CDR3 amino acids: CASSPGGQRNTIYF. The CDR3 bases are TGTGCCAGCAGCCCAGGGGGCCAACGAAACACCATATATTTT.

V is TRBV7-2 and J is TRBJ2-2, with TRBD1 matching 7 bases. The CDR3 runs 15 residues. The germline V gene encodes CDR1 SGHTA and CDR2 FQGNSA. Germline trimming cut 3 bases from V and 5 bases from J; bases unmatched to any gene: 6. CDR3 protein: CASSLDRTSTGELFF. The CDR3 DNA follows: TGTGCCAGCAGCTTGGACAGGACTTCAACCGGGGAGCTGTTTTTT.

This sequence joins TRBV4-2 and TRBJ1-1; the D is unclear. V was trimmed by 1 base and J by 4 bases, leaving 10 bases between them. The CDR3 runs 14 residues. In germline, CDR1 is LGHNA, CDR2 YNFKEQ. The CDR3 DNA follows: TGTGCCAGCAGCCAAGTTGGGGAACCCACTGAAGCTTTCTTT. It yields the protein CASSQVGEPTEAFF.

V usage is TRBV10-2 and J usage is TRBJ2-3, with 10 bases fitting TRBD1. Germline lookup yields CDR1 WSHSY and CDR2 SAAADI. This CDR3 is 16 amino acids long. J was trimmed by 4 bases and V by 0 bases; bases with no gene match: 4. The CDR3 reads CASSESKTGGPDTQYF. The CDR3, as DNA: TGCGCCAGCAGTGAGTCGAAGACAGGGGGCCCAGATACGCAGTATTTT.

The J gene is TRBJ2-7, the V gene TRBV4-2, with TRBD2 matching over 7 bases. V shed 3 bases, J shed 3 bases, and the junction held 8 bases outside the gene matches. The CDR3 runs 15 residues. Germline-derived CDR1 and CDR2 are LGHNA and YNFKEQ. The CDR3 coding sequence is TGTGCCAGCAGCCAGCTATCTGGGGGGGTCTACGAGCAGTACTTC. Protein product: CASSQLSGGVYEQYF.

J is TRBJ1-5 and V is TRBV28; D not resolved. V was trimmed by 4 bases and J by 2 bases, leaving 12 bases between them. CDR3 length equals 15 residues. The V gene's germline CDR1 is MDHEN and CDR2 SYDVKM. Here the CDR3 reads CASSSAVGGNQPQHF. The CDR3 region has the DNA TGTGCCAGCAGTTCCGCGGTTGGGGGCAATCAGCCCCAGCATTTT.

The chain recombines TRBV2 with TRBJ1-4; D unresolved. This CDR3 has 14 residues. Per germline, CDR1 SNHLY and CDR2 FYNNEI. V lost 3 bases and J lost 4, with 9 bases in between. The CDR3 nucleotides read TGTGCCAGCAGTGACATTCTCCGTAATGAAAAACTGTTTTTT. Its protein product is CASSDILRNEKLFF.

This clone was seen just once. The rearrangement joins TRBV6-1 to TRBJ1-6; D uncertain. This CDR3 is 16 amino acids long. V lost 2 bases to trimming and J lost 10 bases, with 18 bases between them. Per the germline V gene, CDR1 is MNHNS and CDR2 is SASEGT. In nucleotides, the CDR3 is TGTGCCAGCAGTGAACCGAGGTCCTTAGGTTCGTCACCCCTCCACTTT. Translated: CASSEPRSLGSSPLHF.

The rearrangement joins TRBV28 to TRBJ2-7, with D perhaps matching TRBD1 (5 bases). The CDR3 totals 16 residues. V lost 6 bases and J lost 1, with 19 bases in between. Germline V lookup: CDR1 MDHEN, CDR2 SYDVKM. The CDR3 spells CASSPYSAGWSYEQYF. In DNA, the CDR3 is TGTGCCAGCAGCCCCTATTCGGCAGGGTGGTCCTACGAGCAGTACTTC. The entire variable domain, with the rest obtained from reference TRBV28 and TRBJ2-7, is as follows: DVKVTQSSRYLVKRTGEKVFLECVQDMDHENMFWYRQDPGLGLRLIYFSYDVKMKEKGDIPEGYSVSREKKERFSLILESASTNQTSMYLCASSPYSAGWSYEQYFGPGTRLTVT.

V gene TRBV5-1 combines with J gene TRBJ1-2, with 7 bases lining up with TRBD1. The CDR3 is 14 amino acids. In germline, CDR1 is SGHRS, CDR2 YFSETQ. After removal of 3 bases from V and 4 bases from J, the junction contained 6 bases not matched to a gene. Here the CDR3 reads CASSSMTGTYGYTF. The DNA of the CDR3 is TGCGCCAGCAGCTCAATGACAGGGACCTATGGCTACACCTTC.

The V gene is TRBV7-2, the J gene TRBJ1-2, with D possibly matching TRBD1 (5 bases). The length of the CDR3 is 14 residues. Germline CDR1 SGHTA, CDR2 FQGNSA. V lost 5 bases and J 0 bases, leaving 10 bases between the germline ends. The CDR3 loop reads CASSTRVSNYGYTF. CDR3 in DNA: TGTGCCAGCAGCACCAGGGTCTCTAACTATGGCTACACCTTC.

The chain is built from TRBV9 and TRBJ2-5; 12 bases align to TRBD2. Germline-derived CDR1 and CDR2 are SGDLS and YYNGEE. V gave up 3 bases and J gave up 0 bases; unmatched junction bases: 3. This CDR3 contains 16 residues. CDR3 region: CASSAPSGGDQETQYF. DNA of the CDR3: TGTGCCAGCAGCGCCCCTAGCGGGGGGGACCAAGAGACCCAGTACTTC.

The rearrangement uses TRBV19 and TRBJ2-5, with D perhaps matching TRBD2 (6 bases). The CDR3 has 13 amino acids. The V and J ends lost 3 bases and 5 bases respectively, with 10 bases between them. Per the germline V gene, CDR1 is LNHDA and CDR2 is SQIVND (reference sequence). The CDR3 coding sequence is TGTGCCAGTAGTATGGCGGGATGGGAGACCCAGTACTTC. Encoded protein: CASSMAGWETQYF.

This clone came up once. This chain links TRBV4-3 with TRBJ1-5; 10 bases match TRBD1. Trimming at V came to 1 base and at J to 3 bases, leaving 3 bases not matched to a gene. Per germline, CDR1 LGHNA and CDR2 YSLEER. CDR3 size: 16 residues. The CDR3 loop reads CASSQGTGGHNQPQHF. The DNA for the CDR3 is TGCGCCAGCAGCCAAGGGACAGGGGGACACAATCAGCCCCAGCATTTT.

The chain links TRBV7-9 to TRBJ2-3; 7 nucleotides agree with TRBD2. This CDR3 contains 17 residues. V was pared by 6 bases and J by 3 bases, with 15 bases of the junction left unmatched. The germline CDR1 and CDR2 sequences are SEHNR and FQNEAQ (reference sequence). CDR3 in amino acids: CASSPPGLSVGTDTQYF. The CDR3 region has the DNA TGTGCCAGCAGTCCTCCGGGACTAAGTGTAGGGACAGATACGCAGTATTTT.

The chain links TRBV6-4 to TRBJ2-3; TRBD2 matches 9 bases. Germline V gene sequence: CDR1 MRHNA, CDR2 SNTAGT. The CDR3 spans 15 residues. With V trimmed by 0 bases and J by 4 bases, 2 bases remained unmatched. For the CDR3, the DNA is TGTGCCAGCAGTGACTCGCGGGGGGGGTCAGATACGCAGTATTTT. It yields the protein CASSDSRGGSDTQYF.

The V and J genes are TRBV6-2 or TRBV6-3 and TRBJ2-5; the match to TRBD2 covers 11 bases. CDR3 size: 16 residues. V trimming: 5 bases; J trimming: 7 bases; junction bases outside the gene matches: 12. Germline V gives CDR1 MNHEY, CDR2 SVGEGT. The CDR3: CASSPTSGGRSGTQYF. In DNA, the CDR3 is TGTGCCAGCAGTCCAACTAGCGGGGGCCGGTCCGGGACCCAGTACTTC.

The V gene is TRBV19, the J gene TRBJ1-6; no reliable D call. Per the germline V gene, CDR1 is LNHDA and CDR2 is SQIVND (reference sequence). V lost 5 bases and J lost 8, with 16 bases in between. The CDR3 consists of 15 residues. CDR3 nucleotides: TGTGCCAGTAGTCCCGGTCGGCCTTGGGATTCACCCCTCCACTTT. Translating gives CASSPGRPWDSPLHF.

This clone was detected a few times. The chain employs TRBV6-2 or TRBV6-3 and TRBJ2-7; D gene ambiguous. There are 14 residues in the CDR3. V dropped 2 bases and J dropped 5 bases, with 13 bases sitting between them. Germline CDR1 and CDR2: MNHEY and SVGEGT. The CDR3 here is CASSYTLELNEQYF. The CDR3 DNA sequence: TGTGCCAGCAGTTACACCTTGGAGCTAAACGAGCAGTACTTC.

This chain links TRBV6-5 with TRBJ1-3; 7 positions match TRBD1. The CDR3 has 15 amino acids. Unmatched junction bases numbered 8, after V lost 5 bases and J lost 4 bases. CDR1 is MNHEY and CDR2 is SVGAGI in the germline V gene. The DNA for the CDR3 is TGTGCCAGCAGTCTACAGACAGGGCCCGGAAACACCATATATTTT. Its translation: CASSLQTGPGNTIYF.

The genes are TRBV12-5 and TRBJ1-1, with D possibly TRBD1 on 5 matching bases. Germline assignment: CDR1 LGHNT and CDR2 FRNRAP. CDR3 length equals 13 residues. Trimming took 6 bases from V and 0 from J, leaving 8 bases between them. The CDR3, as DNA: TGTGCTAGTGGGAGGGACCTGAACACTGAAGCTTTCTTT. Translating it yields CASGRDLNTEAFF.

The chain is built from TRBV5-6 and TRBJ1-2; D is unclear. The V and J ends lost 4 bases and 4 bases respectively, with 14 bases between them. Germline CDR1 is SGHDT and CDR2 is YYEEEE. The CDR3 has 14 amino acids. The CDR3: CASSRSDTTYGYTF. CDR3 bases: TGTGCCAGCAGCCGTTCCGACACCACCTATGGCTACACCTTC.